The T cell receptor beta chain described here comes from a study of blood T cell repertoires in COVID-19. The assay was immunoSEQ multiplex PCR, and TCRdb's table has in-frame clones only and misses some. The profile covers about 150,000 clones, with 75% to 90% appearing a single time and around an eighth taken by the ten largest. Germline V gene data show CDR1 as LGHNA and CDR2 as YSLEER. The CDR3 is 18 amino acids. Trimming removed 2 bases from V and 6 bases from J; junction bases left unmatched: 11. This receptor was taken from a man aged 18 to 30 with COVID-19, enrolled during active disease. Sequenced input: peripheral blood. J is TRBJ2-7 and V is TRBV4-3, with 15 nucleotides matching TRBD2. CDR3 sequence (DNA): TGCGCCAGCAGCCAACCTCCGGGACTAGCGGGAGGTGTACGCGAGCAGTACTTC. Residues: CASSQPPGLAGGVREQYF.